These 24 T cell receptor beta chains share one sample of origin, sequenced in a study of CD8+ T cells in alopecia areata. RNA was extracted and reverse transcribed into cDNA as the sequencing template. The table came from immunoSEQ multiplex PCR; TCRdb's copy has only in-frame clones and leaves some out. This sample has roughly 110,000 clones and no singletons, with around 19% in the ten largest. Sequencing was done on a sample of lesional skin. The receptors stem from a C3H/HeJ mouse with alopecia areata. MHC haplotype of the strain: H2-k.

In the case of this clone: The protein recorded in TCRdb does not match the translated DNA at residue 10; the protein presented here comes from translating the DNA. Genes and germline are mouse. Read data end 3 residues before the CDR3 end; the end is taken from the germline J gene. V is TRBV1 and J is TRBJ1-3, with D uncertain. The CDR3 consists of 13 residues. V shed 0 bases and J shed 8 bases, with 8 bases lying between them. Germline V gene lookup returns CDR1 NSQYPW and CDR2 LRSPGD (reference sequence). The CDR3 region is CTCSADGEDTLYF. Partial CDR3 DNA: TGCACCTGCAGTGCAGATGGGGAGGATACG.

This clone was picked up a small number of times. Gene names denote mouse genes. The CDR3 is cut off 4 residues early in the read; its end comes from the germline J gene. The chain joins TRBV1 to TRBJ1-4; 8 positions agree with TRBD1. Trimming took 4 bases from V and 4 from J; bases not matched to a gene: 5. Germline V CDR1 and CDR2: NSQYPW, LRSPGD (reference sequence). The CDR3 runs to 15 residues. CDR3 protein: CTCSGRGRGNERLFF. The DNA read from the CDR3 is TGCACCTGCAGTGGCAGGGGGCGGGGCAACGAA.

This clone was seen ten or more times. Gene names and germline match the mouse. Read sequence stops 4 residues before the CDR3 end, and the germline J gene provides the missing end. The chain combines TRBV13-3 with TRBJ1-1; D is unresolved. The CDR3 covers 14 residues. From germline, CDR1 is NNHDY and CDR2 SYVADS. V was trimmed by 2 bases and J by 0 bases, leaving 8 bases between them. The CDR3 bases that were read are TGTGCCAGCAGTGAGACACAGACAAACACA. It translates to CASSETQTNT. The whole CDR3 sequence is CASSETQTNTEVFF.

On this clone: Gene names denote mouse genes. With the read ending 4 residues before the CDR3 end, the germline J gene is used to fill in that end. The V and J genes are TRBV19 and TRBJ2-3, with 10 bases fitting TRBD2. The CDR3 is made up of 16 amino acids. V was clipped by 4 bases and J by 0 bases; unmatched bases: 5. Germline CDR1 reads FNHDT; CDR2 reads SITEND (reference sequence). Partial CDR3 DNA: TGTGCCAGCAGTCTCCGGACTGGGGGTAGTGCAGAA. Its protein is CASSLRTGGSAE. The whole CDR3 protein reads CASSLRTGGSAETLYF. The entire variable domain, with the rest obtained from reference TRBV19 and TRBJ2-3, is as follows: GGIITQTPKFLIGQEGQKLTLKCQQNFNHDTMYWYRQDSGKGLRLIYYSITENDLQKGDLSEGYDASREKKSSFSLTVTSAQKNEMAVFLCASSLRTGGSAETLYFGSGTRLTVL.

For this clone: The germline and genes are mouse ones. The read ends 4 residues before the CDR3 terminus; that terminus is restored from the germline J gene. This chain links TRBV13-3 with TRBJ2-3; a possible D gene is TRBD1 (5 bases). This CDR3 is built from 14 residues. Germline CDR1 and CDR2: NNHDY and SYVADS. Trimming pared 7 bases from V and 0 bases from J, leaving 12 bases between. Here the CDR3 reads CASGKTASAETLYF. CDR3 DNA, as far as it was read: TGTGCCAGCGGAAAGACAGCTAGTGCAGAA.

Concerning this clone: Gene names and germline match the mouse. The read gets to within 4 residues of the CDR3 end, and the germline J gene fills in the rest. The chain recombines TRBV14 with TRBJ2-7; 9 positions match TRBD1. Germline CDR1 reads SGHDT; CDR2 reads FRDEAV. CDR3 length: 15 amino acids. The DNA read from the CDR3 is TGTGCCAGCAGTGCCCCCGGGACAGGGTGGAAT. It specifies CASSAPGTGWN. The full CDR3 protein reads CASSAPGTGWNEQYF.

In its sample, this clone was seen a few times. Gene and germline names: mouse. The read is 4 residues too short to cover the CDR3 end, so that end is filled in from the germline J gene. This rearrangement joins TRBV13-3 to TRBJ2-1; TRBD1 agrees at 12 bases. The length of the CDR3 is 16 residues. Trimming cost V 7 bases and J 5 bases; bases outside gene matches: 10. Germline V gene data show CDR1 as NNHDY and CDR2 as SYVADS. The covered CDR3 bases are TGTGCCAGCTCAGGAAGGGGACAGGGGGCACATGCT. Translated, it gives CASSGRGQGAHA. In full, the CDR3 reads CASSGRGQGAHAEQFF.

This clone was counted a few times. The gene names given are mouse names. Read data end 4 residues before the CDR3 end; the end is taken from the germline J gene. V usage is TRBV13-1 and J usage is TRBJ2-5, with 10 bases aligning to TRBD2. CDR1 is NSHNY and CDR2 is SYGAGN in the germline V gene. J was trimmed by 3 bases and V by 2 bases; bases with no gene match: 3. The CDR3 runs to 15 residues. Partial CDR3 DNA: TGTGCCAGCAGTGAGCGGACTGGGGGTCAAGAC. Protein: CASSERTGGQD. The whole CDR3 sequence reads CASSERTGGQDTQYF.

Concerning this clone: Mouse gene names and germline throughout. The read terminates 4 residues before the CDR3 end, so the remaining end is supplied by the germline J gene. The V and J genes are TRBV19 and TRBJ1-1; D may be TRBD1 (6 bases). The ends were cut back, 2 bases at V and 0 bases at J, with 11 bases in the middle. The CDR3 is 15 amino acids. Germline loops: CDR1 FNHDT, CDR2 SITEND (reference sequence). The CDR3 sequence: CASSIGTPANTEVFF. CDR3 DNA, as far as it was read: TGTGCCAGCAGTATTGGGACACCTGCAAACACA.

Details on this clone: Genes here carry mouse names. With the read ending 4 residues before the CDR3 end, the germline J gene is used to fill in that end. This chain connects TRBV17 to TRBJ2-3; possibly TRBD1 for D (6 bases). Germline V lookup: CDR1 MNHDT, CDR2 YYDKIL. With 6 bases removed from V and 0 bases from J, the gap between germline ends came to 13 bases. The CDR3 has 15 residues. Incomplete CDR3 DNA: TGTGCTAGCAGCCCCGGACAGAATAGTGCAGAA. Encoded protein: CASSPGQNSAE. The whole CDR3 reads CASSPGQNSAETLYF.

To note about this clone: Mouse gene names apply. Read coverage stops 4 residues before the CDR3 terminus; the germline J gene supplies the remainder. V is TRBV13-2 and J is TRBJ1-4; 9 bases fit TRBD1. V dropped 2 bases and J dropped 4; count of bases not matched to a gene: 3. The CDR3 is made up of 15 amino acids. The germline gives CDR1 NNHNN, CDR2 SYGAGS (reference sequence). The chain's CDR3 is CASGEGQGGNERLFF. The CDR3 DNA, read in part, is TGTGCCAGCGGTGAGGGACAGGGAGGCAACGAA.

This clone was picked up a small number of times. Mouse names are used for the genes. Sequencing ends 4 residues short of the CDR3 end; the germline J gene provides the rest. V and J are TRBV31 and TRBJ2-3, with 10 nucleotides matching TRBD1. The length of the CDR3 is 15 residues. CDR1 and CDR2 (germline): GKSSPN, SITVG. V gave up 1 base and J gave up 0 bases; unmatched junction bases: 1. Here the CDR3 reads CAWSQGQGSAETLYF. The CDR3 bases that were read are TGTGCCTGGAGTCAGGGACAGGGGAGTGCAGAA.

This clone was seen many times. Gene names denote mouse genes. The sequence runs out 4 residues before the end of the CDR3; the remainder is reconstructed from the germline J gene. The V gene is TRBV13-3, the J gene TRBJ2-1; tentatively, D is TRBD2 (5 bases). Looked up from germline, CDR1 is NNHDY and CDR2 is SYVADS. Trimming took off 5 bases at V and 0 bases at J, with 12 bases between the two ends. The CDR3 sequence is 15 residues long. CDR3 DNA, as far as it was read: TGTGCCAGCAGGGAGTCCTGGGCTAACTATGCT. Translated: CASRESWANYA. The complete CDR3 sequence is CASRESWANYAEQFF.

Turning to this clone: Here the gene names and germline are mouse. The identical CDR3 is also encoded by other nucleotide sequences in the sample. CDR3 region: CTCSGGTGSSYEQYF. The DNA read from the CDR3 is TGCACCTGCAGTGGAGGGACAGGGAGCTCCTAT. The chain carries TRBV1 and TRBJ2-7, with 9 bases aligning to TRBD1. The read halts 4 residues ahead of the CDR3 end, with the missing end drawn from the germline J gene. After removal of 4 bases from V and 0 bases from J, the junction contained 4 bases not matched to a gene. The CDR3 runs to 15 residues. Germline CDR1 and CDR2: NSQYPW and LRSPGD (reference sequence).

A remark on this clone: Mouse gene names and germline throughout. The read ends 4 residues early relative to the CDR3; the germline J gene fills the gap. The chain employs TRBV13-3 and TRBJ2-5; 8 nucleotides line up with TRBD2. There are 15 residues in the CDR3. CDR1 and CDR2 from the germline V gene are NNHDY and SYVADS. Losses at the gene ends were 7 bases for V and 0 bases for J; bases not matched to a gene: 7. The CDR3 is CASGAGGFNQDTQYF. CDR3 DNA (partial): TGTGCCAGCGGGGCTGGGGGGTTTAACCAAGAC.

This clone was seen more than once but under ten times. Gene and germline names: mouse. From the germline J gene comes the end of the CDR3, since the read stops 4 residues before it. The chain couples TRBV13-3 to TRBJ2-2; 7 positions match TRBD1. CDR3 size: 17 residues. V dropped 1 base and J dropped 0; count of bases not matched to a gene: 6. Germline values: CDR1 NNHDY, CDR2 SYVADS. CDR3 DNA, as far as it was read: TGTGCCAGCAGTGATCCCCGGACAGGAGCAAACACCGGG. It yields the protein CASSDPRTGANTG. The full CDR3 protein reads CASSDPRTGANTGQLYF.

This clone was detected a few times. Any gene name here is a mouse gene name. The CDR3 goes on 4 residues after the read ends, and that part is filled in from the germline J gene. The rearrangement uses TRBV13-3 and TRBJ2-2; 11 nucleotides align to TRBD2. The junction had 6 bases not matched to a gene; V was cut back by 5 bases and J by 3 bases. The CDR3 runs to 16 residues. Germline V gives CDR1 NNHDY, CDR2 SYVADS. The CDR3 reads CASRLDWGGDTGQLYF. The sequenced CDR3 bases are TGTGCCAGCAGGCTTGACTGGGGGGGAGACACCGGG.

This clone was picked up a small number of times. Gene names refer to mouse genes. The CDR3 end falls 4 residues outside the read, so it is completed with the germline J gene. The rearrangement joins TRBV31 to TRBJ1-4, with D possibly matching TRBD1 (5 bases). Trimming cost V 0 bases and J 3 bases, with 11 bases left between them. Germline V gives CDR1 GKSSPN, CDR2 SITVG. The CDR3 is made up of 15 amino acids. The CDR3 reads CAWSLADKPNERLFF. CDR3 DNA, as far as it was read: TGTGCCTGGAGTCTAGCGGACAAACCCAACGAA.

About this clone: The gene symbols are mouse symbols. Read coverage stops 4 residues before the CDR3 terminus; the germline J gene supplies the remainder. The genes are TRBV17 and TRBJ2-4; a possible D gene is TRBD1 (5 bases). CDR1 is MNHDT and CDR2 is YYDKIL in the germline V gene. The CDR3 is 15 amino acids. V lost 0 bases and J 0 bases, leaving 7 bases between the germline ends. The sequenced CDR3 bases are TGTGCTAGCAGTAGAGATCAGGGTAGTCAAAAC. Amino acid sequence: CASSRDQGSQN. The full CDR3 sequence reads CASSRDQGSQNTLYF.

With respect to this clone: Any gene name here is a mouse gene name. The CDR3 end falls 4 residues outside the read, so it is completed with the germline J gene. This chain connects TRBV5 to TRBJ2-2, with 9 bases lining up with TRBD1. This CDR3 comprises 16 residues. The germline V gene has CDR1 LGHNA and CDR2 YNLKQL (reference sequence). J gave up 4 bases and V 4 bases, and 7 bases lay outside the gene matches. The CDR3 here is CASSPWTGEGTGQLYF. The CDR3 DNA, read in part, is TGTGCCAGCAGCCCATGGACAGGGGAGGGCACCGGG.

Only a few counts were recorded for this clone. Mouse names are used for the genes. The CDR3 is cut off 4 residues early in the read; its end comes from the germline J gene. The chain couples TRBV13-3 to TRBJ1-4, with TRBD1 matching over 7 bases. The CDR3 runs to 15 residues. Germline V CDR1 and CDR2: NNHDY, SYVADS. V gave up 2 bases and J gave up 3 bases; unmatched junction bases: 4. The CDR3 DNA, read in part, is TGTGCCAGCAGTGAGGAAGGGACAGCCAACGAA. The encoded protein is CASSEEGTANE. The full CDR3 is CASSEEGTANERLFF.

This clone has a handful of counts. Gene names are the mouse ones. The CDR3 sequence: CASSMGGTANTEVFF. Partial CDR3 DNA: TGTGCCAGCAGTATGGGGGGTACTGCAAACACA. The chain uses TRBV19 and TRBJ1-1, with a possible D match to TRBD1 (5 bases). The missing CDR3 end, 4 residues past where the read stops, is filled in from the germline J gene. The CDR3 loop spans 15 amino acids. Trimming pared 2 bases from V and 0 bases from J, leaving 11 bases between. Germline CDR1 reads FNHDT; CDR2 reads SITEND (reference sequence).

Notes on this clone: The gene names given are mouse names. CDR3 in amino acids: CASTQNSNTGQLYF. Partial CDR3 DNA: TGTGCCAGCACACAAAATTCAAACACCGGG. This chain uses TRBV13-3 with TRBJ2-2; D is unclear. The CDR3 end falls 4 residues outside the read, so it is completed with the germline J gene. Germline CDR1 and CDR2: NNHDY and SYVADS. This CDR3 has 14 amino acids. The germline V and J ends were trimmed by 6 bases and 0 bases, with 9 bases remaining between them.

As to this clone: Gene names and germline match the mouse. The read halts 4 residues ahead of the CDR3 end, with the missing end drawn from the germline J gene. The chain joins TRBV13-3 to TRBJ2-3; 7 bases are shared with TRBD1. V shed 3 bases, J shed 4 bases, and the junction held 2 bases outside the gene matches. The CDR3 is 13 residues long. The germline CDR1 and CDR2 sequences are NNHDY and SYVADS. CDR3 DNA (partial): TGTGCCAGCAGTGGACAGGGCCCAGAA. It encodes CASSGQGPE. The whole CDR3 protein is CASSGQGPETLYF.